This paragraph reports one TCR beta chain. The antigen is unknown. The sample is drawn from a study of vaccination effects on CD4 cells after COVID-19. Sequencing was performed with immunoSEQ multiplex PCR; in TCRdb, only in-frame clones are kept and a portion is missing. The table shows approximately 30,000 clones, with under 85% occurring only once. Viral peptide pools were used in the ViraFEST assay to expand antigen-specific CD4+ T cells, and sequencing came afterward. The culture ran for around nine days, and then CD4+ T cells were isolated. This individual contracted SARS-CoV-2 between March and December 2020, as verified by PCR. The V end was cut by 0 bases, the J end by 7 bases, with 20 bases between. This CDR3 is built from 16 residues. Germline V gives CDR1 SGHRS, CDR2 YFSETQ.

The chain joins TRBV5-1 to TRBJ2-7, with D hard to call. The receptor was isolated from a human donor who had a prior SARS-CoV-2 infection. Sample: CD4+ T cells from PBMCs cultured with a peptide pool, taken before COVID-19 vaccination. This CDR3 reads CASSLASDFTLDEQYF. In DNA form, the CDR3 reads TGCGCCAGCAGCTTGGCCTCAGACTTTACCCTGGATGAGCAGTACTTC.